The clone carrying this T cell receptor (beta chain) was counted a few times. Its antigen is still unknown. The data were obtained in a study of tumor and adjacent non-tumor tissue in lung cancer. Study in general: Histology: around 13 adenocarcinoma, a couple of squamous cell carcinoma, 1 small cell lung cancer. Overall study findings and caveats: Tumor repertoires had a smaller top 100 clone share than normal lung.

Looked up from germline, CDR1 is DFQATT and CDR2 is SNEGSKA (reference sequence). V was pared by 3 bases and J by 10 bases, with 18 bases between. The CDR3 consists of 14 residues. This sample's RNA came from whole unsorted tissue. Donors were chemotherapy-naive, newly diagnosed lung cancer surgical patients in China, August–late 2014. The library came from three nested PCR rounds adapted from ARM-PCR protocols. TCRdb analysed the multiplex PCR reads with MiXCR anew, one entry per CDR3 protein. The sample carries 68,000 or so distinct CDR3 sequences, roughly 56% recorded once. The TCR was taken from a man between 45 and 60 years old with non-small cell lung cancer. The chain combines TRBV20-1 with TRBJ1-4; D possibly corresponds to TRBD1 (6 bases). Sequencing was carried out using lung tumor tissue. The CDR3 sequence: CSASPPAGDGKLFF. The CDR3 coding sequence is TGCAGTGCTAGTCCCCCTGCAGGGGACGGAAAACTGTTTTTT.